Listed here are 8 T cell receptor beta chains from one sample, sequenced in a study of blood T cell repertoires in COVID-19 (TCRdb year 2020). Library preparation was by the immunoSEQ multiplex PCR assay. The table comes from immuneACCESS by way of TCRdb, which keeps in-frame sequences with V and J called. Part of the clones is missing from these tables; in studies checked, under half for an unresolved V gene and the rest for unknown reasons. The sample table contains over 85,000 clones; only one count was recorded for more than 75% of them. Approximately 20% of the sample is in the top ten clones. Source material: peripheral blood. All receptors come from a human donor in a cohort sampled during active COVID-19.

The chain has TRBV19 and TRBJ1-2; perhaps TRBD1 as D (5 bases). The V gene's germline CDR1 is LNHDA and CDR2 SQIVND (reference sequence). V was pared by 6 bases and J by 8 bases, with 13 bases between. The CDR3 contains 12 residues. The CDR3 spells CASRPPQGGYTF. DNA for the CDR3: TGTGCCAGTAGGCCCCCCCAGGGCGGCTACACCTTC.

V is TRBV5-4 and J is TRBJ2-7; 7 bases map to TRBD1. The germline V gene encodes CDR1 SGHNT and CDR2 YYREEE (reference sequence). The CDR3 spans 14 residues. V was pared by 5 bases and J by 5 bases, with 10 bases of the junction left unmatched. CDR3 sequence (DNA): TGTGCCAGCAGTATTCCGACAGGGACCAACGAGCAGTACTTC. Translation: CASSIPTGTNEQYF.

This clone has only one observation. The rearrangement links TRBV10-3 to TRBJ2-2; the D is unclear. This CDR3 spans 17 amino acids. CDR1 ENHRY and CDR2 SYGVKD come from the germline V gene. Trimming removed 0 bases from V and 6 bases from J, with 17 bases in between. The CDR3 loop is CAISESILDDTPGELFF. The CDR3 DNA is TGTGCCATCAGTGAGTCGATCCTTGACGACACACCCGGGGAGCTGTTTTTT.

The V call is TRBV5-6, the J call TRBJ1-1, with D unresolved. Per germline, CDR1 SGHDT and CDR2 YYEEEE. V dropped 4 bases and J dropped 12 bases, with 16 bases sitting between them. The CDR3 runs to 12 residues. In DNA form, the CDR3 reads TGTGCCAGCAGCCTCCCTCGGGTAGAAACTTTCTTT. It specifies CASSLPRVETFF.

V gene TRBV9 combines with J gene TRBJ1-1, with TRBD1 as a possible D gene (5 bases). Trimming pared 0 bases from V and 4 bases from J, leaving 10 bases between. The length of the CDR3 is 14 residues. Germline values: CDR1 SGDLS, CDR2 YYNGEE. CDR3 residues: CASSVDGGATEAFF. DNA for the CDR3: TGTGCCAGCAGCGTAGATGGAGGGGCCACTGAAGCTTTCTTT.

The genes are TRBV5-4 and TRBJ1-3; D is perhaps TRBD1 (5 bases). This CDR3 contains 16 residues. V was trimmed by 3 bases and J by 0 bases, leaving 13 bases between them. Germline lookup yields CDR1 SGHNT and CDR2 YYREEE (reference sequence). The CDR3 reads CASSSKTADSGNTIYF. The CDR3 DNA follows: TGTGCCAGCAGCTCCAAGACAGCCGACTCTGGAAACACCATATATTTT. Full variable domain (outside the CDR3, taken from reference TRBV5-4 and TRBJ1-3): ETGVTQSPTHLIKTRGQQVTLRCSSQSGHNTVSWYQQALGQGPQFIFQYYREEENGRGNFPPRFSGLQFPNYSSELNVNALELDDSALYLCASSSKTADSGNTIYFGEGSWLTVV.

The genes are TRBV4-3 and TRBJ1-2; D might be TRBD1 (5 bases). The CDR3 loop spans 14 amino acids. The V and J ends lost 3 bases and 6 bases respectively, with 14 bases between them. Germline CDR1 and CDR2: LGHNA and YSLEER. CDR3 DNA sequence: TGCGCCAGCAGCCACGCGACAGAATTTGATGGCTACACCTTC. This gives the protein CASSHATEFDGYTF.

The rearrangement uses TRBV29-1 and TRBJ2-7, with 8 bases fitting TRBD1. Per germline, CDR1 SQVTM and CDR2 ANQGSEA. The CDR3 loop spans 13 amino acids. Trimming took 4 bases from V and 0 from J; bases not matched to a gene: 2. The CDR3 DNA reads TGCAGCGTTGGACAGGGGAGCTCCTACGAGCAGTACTTC. It is translated as CSVGQGSSYEQYF.